This entry concerns a single T cell receptor beta chain. In the authors' methods: The assay estimated nucleated cells by amplifying reference gene primers. The repertoire was sequenced with immunoSEQ multiplex PCR; TCRdb's copy has only in-frame clones and lacks some. V and J calls and clone size are copied from that table; D and trimming were computed from the DNA. The sample lists over 120,000 clones; about nine tenths were seen once. From germline, CDR1 is WSHSY and CDR2 SAAADI. The CDR3 sequence is 13 residues long. The J segment lost 6 bases and the V segment lost 8 bases, leaving 9 bases of the junction unmatched. The data belong to a study of blood T cell repertoires in COVID-19. Across the study: Sites across the United States, Italy and Spain contributed samples from acute and convalescent COVID-19.

The clonotype was recovered from a human donor in a cohort sampled during active COVID-19. Sequencing was carried out using peripheral blood. The chain has TRBV10-2 and TRBJ1-1; the match to TRBD1 covers 7 bases. The chain's CDR3 is CASLGTVAAEAFF. For the CDR3, the DNA is TGCGCCAGCTTAGGGACAGTTGCCGCTGAAGCTTTCTTT.